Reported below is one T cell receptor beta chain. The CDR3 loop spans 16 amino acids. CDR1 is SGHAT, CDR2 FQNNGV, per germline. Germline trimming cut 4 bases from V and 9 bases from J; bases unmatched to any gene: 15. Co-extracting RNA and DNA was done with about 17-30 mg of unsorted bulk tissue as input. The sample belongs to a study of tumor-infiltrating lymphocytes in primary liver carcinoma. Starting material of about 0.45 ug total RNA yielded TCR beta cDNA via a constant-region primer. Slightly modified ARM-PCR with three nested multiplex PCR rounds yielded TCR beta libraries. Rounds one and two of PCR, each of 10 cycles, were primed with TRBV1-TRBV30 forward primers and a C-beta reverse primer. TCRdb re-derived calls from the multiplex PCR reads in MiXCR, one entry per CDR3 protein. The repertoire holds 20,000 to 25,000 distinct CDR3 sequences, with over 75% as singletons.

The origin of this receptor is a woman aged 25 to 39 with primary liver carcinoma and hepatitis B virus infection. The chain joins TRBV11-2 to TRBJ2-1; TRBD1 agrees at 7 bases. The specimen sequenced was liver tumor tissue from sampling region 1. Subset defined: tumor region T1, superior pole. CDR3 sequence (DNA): TGTGCCAGCAGCTACGAGGACTGGACAGGCAATCCTGAGCAGTTCTTC. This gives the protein CASSYEDWTGNPEQFF.